This entry features one T cell receptor (beta chain) sequence. Its antigen remains unknown. The record originates from a study of beta chain features in type 1 diabetes. General study results and limits: Patients with Type 1 diabetes showed moderately but significantly shorter TCRB CDR3s in all four CD4+ subsets. Naive, central memory and Treg TCRB repertoires appeared more alike in patients than in healthy donors.

Expressed TCRB transcripts were sequenced after all isolated RNA was converted to cDNA. Only in-frame clones appear in the TCRdb table, and some are missing; sequencing was by immunoSEQ multiplex PCR. The sample has 130,000 to 150,000 clones, 10% to 15% seen once. This CDR3 has 16 amino acids. V was cut by 5 bases and J by 0 bases, with 16 bases left in between. CDR1 KGHSH and CDR2 LQKENI come from the germline V gene. CD45RO/CCR7/CD25/CD127/CD95/CD27 separated CD4+ naive, central memory, regulatory and stem cell-like memory cells by sorting. Sequenced material: central memory CD4+ T cells from blood. The chain combines TRBV18 with TRBJ2-5; possibly TRBD1 for D (5 bases). The sequence derives from a man aged 18 to 30 with type 1 diabetes. The CDR3 coding sequence is TGTGCCAGCTCAGTCACACTCGACAGAAACCAAGAGACCCAGTACTTC. It translates to CASSVTLDRNQETQYF.